This T cell receptor beta chain appears in the sequencing data of a study of T cell responses to AZD1222 COVID-19 vaccine (TCRdb year 2021). Study-level background: AZD1222 recipients with second doses at about 4 weeks or about 12 weeks were pooled, because spike-specific TCR depth and breadth did not differ between schedules. TCR sequencing covered over 230 trial participants: 200 to 220 given two doses of AZD1222 and approximately 25 given two doses of MenACWY control vaccine. Enrollment into the trials was organized by age into subgroups of 18-55, 56-69 and 70-plus years, and those subgroups contained roughly 140, 27 and 60 TCR-sequenced participants, respectively. Overall study outcomes, separate from this receptor: A significant rise in spike-specific TCR breadth and depth was observed after two AZD1222 doses relative to day 0 and relative to MenACWY recipients. Because no samples from the day 14 peak response were available, repertoires could be characterized only after the peak T cell response. The 56-69-year group was small, and its depth increase did not reach significance, likely because of low power. Most participants were white British and females outnumbered males, and the authors suggested that clonal diversity may have been underestimated. Reportedly, close to half of the unique spike-specific TCRs recognized epitopes lying outside the regions that are mutated in the B.1.351 and B.1.1.7 variants. Vaccine-associated CD4 TCRs spanned the whole spike protein, with dominant responses in regions 160-218 and 743-854. Conclusions about previously exposed vaccinees are limited because only a handful of AZD1222 recipients were SARS-CoV-2 seropositive at baseline.

Measured from the cysteine to the phenylalanine, the CDR3 is 13 residues long. The entry retains the CDR3 DNA only, 39 bases that are in frame from base 1. The junction shows trimming of 3 bases on V and 5 bases on J, plus 8 bases between the germline ends. Reading the germline V gene gives CDR1 MDHEN and CDR2 SYDVKM. Concerning this clone itself: Its specific antigen is unknown. No base qualities exist here, and no much larger clone lies one base off it.

Taken with the paper, the label for time point translates to: baseline before first vaccination. Vaccinee samples came from UK trials COV001 and COV002, including a single-blind randomized controlled phase 2/3 trial of AZD1222 (ChAdOx1 nCoV-19) in healthy adults. For TCRbeta chain sequencing, PBMC samples from trial participants were taken at day 0 and at day 28 after the second dose. The CDR3 regions of human TCRbeta chains were analyzed by immunosequencing. For the original study's pipeline: TCRs in the repertoires were matched against a reference library of SARS-CoV-2-specific TCRs that had been generated with the MIRA antigen-specificity platform. Breadth was defined as the fraction of unique TCRs that were SARS-CoV-2-associated. Depth was defined as the fraction of total T cells that were SARS-CoV-2-associated. Using the MIRA data, every spike-specific TCR was mapped to the spike region that the TCR reacted to and assigned to either a CD4 or a CD8 class. Log10-transformed breadth and depth values were compared by one-way ANOVA with Sidak's multiple comparisons tests. Sourced from immuneACCESS, this table was stored by TCRdb with only in-frame sequences that have V and J called. A share of the clones is absent; for the studies checked, an unresolved V gene accounts for under half, and the remainder has no known explanation. V and J calls and clone size are given by that table; D and trimming were obtained from the DNA. In all, the sample holds 100,000 to 150,000 clones, and just over 90% of those were seen once. Together, the top ten hold approximately 7.5% of the sample.

Recombination connected TRBV28 to TRBJ1-5, with the D gene not confidently named. This sequence originates from an adult in good health. Material: peripheral blood, obtained on day 0 of AZD1222 vaccination. CDR3 protein: CASSLRADQPQHF. The nucleotide sequence reads TGTGCCAGCAGTTTGAGGGCCGATCAGCCCCAGCATTTT.